This record looks at one T cell receptor beta chain sequence and its context. The data originate from a study of human thymus T cells. Germline values: CDR1 MNHNS, CDR2 SASEGT. Between the trimmed V and J ends, which lost 3 bases and 6 bases, there was a span of 11 bases. This CDR3 has 13 amino acids. Resections were taken during corrective heart surgery, and the thymus tissue came from these. Sequencing was performed with immunoSEQ multiplex PCR; in TCRdb, only in-frame clones are kept and a portion is missing. The sample lists roughly 130,000 clones; around 94% were seen once. Sequencing was done on a sample of thymus tissue. This TCR derives from a boy in the first two years of life with a congenital heart defect but otherwise immunologically healthy. This chain connects TRBV6-1 to TRBJ1-1; D ambiguous. The CDR3 is CASSDRRSAEAFF. The DNA for the CDR3 is TGTGCCAGCAGTGACAGGAGGTCGGCTGAAGCTTTCTTT.